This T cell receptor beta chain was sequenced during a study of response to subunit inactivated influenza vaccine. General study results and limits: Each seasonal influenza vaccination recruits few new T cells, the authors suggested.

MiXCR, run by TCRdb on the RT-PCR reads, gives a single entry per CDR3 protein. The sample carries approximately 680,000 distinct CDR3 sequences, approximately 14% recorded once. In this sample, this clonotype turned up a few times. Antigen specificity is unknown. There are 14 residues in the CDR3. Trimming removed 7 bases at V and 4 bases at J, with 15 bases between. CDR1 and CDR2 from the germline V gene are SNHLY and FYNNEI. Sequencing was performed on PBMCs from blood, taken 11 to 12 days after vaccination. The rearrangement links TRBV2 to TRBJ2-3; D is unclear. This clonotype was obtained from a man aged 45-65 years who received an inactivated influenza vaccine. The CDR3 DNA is TGTGCCAGCAAGGTCGGAGAACAAGCAGATACGCAGTATTTT. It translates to CASKVGEQADTQYF.